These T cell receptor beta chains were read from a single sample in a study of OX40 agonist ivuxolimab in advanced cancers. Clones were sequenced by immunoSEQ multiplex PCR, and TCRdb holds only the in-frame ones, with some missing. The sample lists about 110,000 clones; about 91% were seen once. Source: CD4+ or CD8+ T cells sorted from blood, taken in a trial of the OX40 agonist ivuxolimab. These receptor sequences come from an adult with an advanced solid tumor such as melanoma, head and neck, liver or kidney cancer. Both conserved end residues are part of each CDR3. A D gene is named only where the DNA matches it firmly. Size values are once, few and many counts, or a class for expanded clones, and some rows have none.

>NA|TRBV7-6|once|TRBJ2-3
TGTGCCAGCAGCTTGATTACCACAGATACGCAGTATTTT
CASSLITTDTQYF
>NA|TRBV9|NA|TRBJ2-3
TGTGCCAGCAGGGGCAGTGCGAGTACAGATACGCAGTATTTT
CASRGSASTDTQYF
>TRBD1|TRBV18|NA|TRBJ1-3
TGTGCCAGCTCACCACGGACAGGGAGGGTAGCTGGAAACACCATATATTTT
CASSPRTGRVAGNTIYF
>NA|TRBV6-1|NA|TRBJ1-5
TGTGCCAGCAGTGAAGCAGGGGGTAATCAGCCCCAGCATTTT
CASSEAGGNQPQHF
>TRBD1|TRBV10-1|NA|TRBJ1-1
TGCGCCAGCAGTGCGGACAGGGGGCACACTGAAGCTTTCTTT
CASSADRGHTEAFF
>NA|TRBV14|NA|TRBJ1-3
TGTGCCAGCAGCCAAGGCACCTTTGCTGGAAACACCATATATTTT
CASSQGTFAGNTIYF
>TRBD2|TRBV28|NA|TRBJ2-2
TGTGCCAGCAGTTTTGGGACTAGCGGCAAGAACACCGGGGAGCTGTTTTTT
CASSFGTSGKNTGELFF
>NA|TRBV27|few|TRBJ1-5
TGTGCCAGCAGTTTAGAGGGGGAGGGCAATCAGCCCCAGCATTTT
CASSLEGEGNQPQHF
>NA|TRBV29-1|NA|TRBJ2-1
TGCAGCGTTGAAGATAGGGTCAGTGAGCAGTTCTTC
CSVEDRVSEQFF
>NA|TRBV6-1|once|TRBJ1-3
TGTGCCAGCAGTGGGTTGGTTGGCGCGTCAGCTGGAAACACCATATATTTT
CASSGLVGASAGNTIYF
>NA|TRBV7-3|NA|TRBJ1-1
TGTGCCAGCAGCTTCACCAGGGATACTGAAGCTTTCTTT
CASSFTRDTEAFF
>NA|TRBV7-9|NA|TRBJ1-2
TGTGCCAGCAGCTTAGGTCTAAGAGACAGCCTCTATGGCTACACCTTC
CASSLGLRDSLYGYTF
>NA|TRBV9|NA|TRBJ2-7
TGTGCCAGCAGCGTAGGCCCAGTCTACGAGCAGTACTTC
CASSVGPVYEQYF
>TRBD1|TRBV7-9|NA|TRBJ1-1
TGTGCCAGCAGCTGGACAGGGGGAGTGAGCACTGAAGCTTTCTTT
CASSWTGGVSTEAFF
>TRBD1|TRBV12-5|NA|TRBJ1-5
TGTGCTAGTGGTTTGCCCCAGACAGGGATCCAGCCCCAGCATTTT
CASGLPQTGIQPQHF
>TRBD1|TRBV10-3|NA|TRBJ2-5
TGTGCCATCAGTTACGGGACAGGGGAGGAGACCCAGTACTTC
CAISYGTGEETQYF
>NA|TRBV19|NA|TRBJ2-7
TGTGCCAGTAGTATATTGTACAGGGCAGAGTCCTACGAGCAGTACTTC
CASSILYRAESYEQYF
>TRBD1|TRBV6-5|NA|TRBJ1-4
TGTGCCAGCAGTCCGAGAGGGACAGGGAGGGAAAAACTGTTTTTT
CASSPRGTGREKLFF
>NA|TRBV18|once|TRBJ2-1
TGTGCCAGCTCACCCGGGCGAGGGTACAATGAGCAGTTCTTC
CASSPGRGYNEQFF
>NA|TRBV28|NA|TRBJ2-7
TGTGCCAGCAGTCCCTTCAGCGTATCCTACGAGCAGTACTTC
CASSPFSVSYEQYF
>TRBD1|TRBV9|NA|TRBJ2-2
TGTGCCAGCAGCGTAGGCCCCAGCCGGGACAGGGGTTCCGGGGAGCTGTTTTTT
CASSVGPSRDRGSGELFF
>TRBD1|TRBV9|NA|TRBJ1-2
TGTGCCAGCAGCGTTGTTGGCACAGGGGGCCATGGCTACACCTTC
CASSVVGTGGHGYTF
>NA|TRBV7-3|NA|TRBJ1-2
TGTGCCAGCACTAGAGGGGGTAACGGCTACACCTTC
CASTRGGNGYTF
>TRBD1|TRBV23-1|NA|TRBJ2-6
TGCGCCAGCAGTCAACCCAGGACAGGGGTTAGCTCTGGGGCCAACGTCCTGACTTTC
CASSQPRTGVSSGANVLTF
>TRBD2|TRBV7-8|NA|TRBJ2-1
TGTGCCAGCAGCTTAGAACGGGCTAGCGGGAGAGGAGGTGAGCAGTTCTTC
CASSLERASGRGGEQFF
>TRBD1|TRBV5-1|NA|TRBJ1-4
TGCGCCAGCAGCCTCGGGACAGGGGGGACTAATGAAAAACTGTTTTTT
CASSLGTGGTNEKLFF
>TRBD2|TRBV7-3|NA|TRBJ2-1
TGTGCCAGCAGCTTAGTTTGGACTAGCGGGCGCAGCTCCTACAATGAGCAGTTCTTC
CASSLVWTSGRSSYNEQFF
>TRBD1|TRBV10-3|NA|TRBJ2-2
TGTGCCATCAGTGATCCCCAGGGGGCCGGGGAGCTGTTTTTT
CAISDPQGAGELFF
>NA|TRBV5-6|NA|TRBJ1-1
TGTGCCAGCAGCTTGGATGGGGGGGCGTACACTGAAGCTTTCTTT
CASSLDGGAYTEAFF
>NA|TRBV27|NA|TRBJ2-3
TGTGCCAGCAGTTTGCGCGGGAATGCAGATACGCAGTATTTT
CASSLRGNADTQYF
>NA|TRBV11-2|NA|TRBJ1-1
TGTGCCAGCAGCCACAGGGTTCTGAACACTGAAGCTTTCTTT
CASSHRVLNTEAFF
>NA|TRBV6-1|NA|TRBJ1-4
TGTGCCAGCAGTGCCAGGGGAGAAAAACTGTTTTTT
CASSARGEKLFF
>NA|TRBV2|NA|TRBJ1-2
TGTGCCAGCCCAGGACAGAACTATGGCTACACCTTC
CASPGQNYGYTF
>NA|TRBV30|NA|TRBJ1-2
TGTGCCTGGTCCACAGGGCTCAACTTAGCTAACTATGGCTACACCTTC
CAWSTGLNLANYGYTF
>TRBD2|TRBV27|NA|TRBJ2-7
TGTGCCAGCAGCCTAGCGGTTCGCTACTCGGGGACCTACGAGCAGTACTTC
CASSLAVRYSGTYEQYF
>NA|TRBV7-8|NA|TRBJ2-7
TGTGCCAGCAGCTACACAGGAAGCTCCTACGAGCAGTACTTC
CASSYTGSSYEQYF
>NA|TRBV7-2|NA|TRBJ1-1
TGTGCCGATTCTAAAAGGGAGGGGGGGAGGAACACTGAAGCTTTCTTT
CADSKREGGRNTEAFF
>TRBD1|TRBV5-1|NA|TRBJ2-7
TGCGCCAGCAGCTCGACGGGACAGGGGTACGAGCAGTACTTC
CASSSTGQGYEQYF
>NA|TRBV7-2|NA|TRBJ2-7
TGTGCCAGCAGCCGAGACAGAACCTACGAGCAGTACTTC
CASSRDRTYEQYF
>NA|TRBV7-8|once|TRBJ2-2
TGTGCCAGCAGCTCCCAGGGAGGGGGGACGAACACCGGGGAGCTGTTTTTT
CASSSQGGGTNTGELFF
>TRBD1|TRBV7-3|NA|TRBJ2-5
TGTGCCAGCAGCCCCGGACAGGGAGGGACCCAGTACTTC
CASSPGQGGTQYF
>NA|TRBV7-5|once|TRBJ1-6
TGTGCCAGAAGCTTAGGCTGGTTTTCCTATAATTCACCCCTCCACTTT
CARSLGWFSYNSPLHF
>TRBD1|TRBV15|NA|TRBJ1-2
TGTGCCACCAGCGCTCGGGACAGCTCCTATGGCTACACCTTC
CATSARDSSYGYTF
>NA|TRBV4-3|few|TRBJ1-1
TGCGCCAGCAGCCAAGATCGGGGCAGGGCGGCTGAAGCTTTCTTT
CASSQDRGRAAEAFF
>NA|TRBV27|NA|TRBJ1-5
TGTGCCAGCAGGCGTAATAGCAATCAGCCCCAGCATTTT
CASRRNSNQPQHF